This T cell receptor beta chain was documented in a study of control samples from healthy donors and cancer patients. Produced via immunoSEQ multiplex PCR; TCRdb's table is partial and in-frame only. This sample has about 230,000 clones, with about four fifths found just once. The CDR3 totals 15 residues. CDR1 is SGHTA and CDR2 is FQGTGA in the germline V gene. Trimming removed 5 bases at V and 6 bases at J, with 17 bases between. This receptor was taken from a woman aged 55-75 years with lung cancer. The sample was PBMCs. The V gene is TRBV7-3, the J gene TRBJ2-1; D is unresolved. In nucleotides, the CDR3 is TGTGCCAGCAGCCCGCTGGCGGAGCCCCGCAATGAGCAGTTCTTC. It encodes CASSPLAEPRNEQFF.